These 14 T cell receptor beta chains share one sample of origin, sequenced in a study of regulatory T cells in long-lasting Graves disease. Investigators prepared the TCR beta libraries by applying iRepertoire HTBI primers and Arm-PCR of CDR3 regions. MiXCR was run by TCRdb on the multiplex PCR reads, yielding one entry per CDR3 protein. The table has approximately 400,000 distinct CDR3 sequences, 12% seen once. Noted time point: newly diagnosed GD, antithyroid drugs for less than 3 months. Construction of the TCR library relied on RNA isolated from PBMCs. These data also featured in a second study, about T cells in Graves' hyperthyroidism and ophthalmopathy.

Specimen: peripheral blood mononuclear cells (PBMCs), collected at new diagnosis, from a patient treated with antithyroid drugs. The receptors originated from a woman aged 18-29 years with Graves disease.

V gene TRBV19 combines with J gene TRBJ2-3; weak D call: TRBD1 (6 bases). CDR3 length: 14 residues. V was clipped by 8 bases and J by 4 bases, with 16 bases between them. Per germline, CDR1 LNHDA and CDR2 SQIVND (reference sequence). The CDR3 loop is CASDNRVLSDTQYF. The CDR3 DNA reads TGTGCCAGTGATAACAGGGTTTTGTCAGATACGCAGTATTTT.

This clonotype has at least ten counts. The genes are TRBV20-1 and TRBJ2-1; D is unresolved. Trimming cost V 0 bases and J 6 bases, with 15 bases left between them. Germline V lookup: CDR1 DFQATT, CDR2 SNEGSKA (reference sequence). The CDR3 covers 15 residues. The CDR3 sequence: CSARDNIGSGNEQFF. CDR3 nucleotide sequence: TGCAGTGCTAGAGATAACATAGGGTCGGGCAATGAGCAGTTCTTC.

Written as DNA, the CDR3 is TGTGCCAGCAGCTCCGGGGCGGGGACTAGTTACACCGGGGAGCTGTTTTTT. It encodes CASSSGAGTSYTGELFF. The chain has TRBV6-1 and TRBJ2-2, with TRBD2 matching 8 bases. This CDR3 is 17 amino acids long. With 6 bases clipped from V and 3 bases from J, the junction kept 12 bases outside the gene matches. CDR1 is MNHNS and CDR2 is SASEGT in the germline V gene.

The sample holds many counts of this clonotype. The chain couples TRBV10-3 to TRBJ2-7; D unresolved. V dropped 3 bases and J dropped 3 bases, with 9 bases sitting between them. In germline, CDR1 is ENHRY, CDR2 SYGVKD. CDR3 length equals 13 residues. CDR3 loop: CAISDRDFYEQYF. CDR3 sequence (DNA): TGTGCCATCAGTGATCGAGACTTCTACGAGCAGTACTTC.

The sample holds many counts of this clonotype. V is TRBV6-1 and J is TRBJ2-7; the D is unclear. Germline V gene lookup returns CDR1 MNHNS and CDR2 SASEGT. The CDR3 consists of 13 residues. Trimming stripped 5 bases from V and 10 bases from J, with 18 bases between. CDR3 sequence (DNA): TGTGCCAGCAGTCCCGATGGGCAGGACCCCCAGTACGTC. This encodes CASSPDGQDPQYV.

This clonotype appeared many times. The CDR3 sequence is CASSPAGSNTEAFF. CDR3 bases: TGTGCCAGCTCACCAGCGGGCTCGAACACTGAAGCTTTCTTT. This sequence joins TRBV18 and TRBJ1-1, with D hard to call. Trimming took 2 bases from V and 1 from J, leaving 8 bases between them. Germline-derived CDR1 and CDR2 are KGHSH and LQKENI. The CDR3 has 14 residues.

In this sample, this clonotype turned up many times. The chain couples TRBV20-1 to TRBJ2-3; D not resolved. The ends were cut back, 5 bases at V and 3 bases at J, with 12 bases in the middle. The CDR3 extends over 13 amino acids. Germline V gene lookup returns CDR1 DFQATT and CDR2 SNEGSKA (reference sequence). CDR3 nucleotide sequence: TGCAGTGCTTGGAGCACGAGGACAGATACGCAGTATTTT. This translates into CSAWSTRTDTQYF.

There are many counts of this clonotype. The rearrangement links TRBV24-1 to TRBJ1-1; D remains unclear. This CDR3 contains 12 residues. CDR1 and CDR2 from the germline V gene are KGHDR and SFDVKD. V was clipped by 5 bases and J by 2 bases, with 5 bases between them. CDR3 sequence reads: CATSGSNTEAFF. The CDR3 nucleotides read TGTGCCACCAGTGGAAGTAACACTGAAGCTTTCTTT.

The J gene is TRBJ2-2, the V gene TRBV7-9; D is ambiguous. The CDR3 spans 11 residues. Looked up from germline, CDR1 is SEHNR and CDR2 is FQNEAQ (reference sequence). The germline V and J ends were trimmed by 8 bases and 6 bases, with 7 bases remaining between them. CDR3 coding DNA: TGTGCCAGCCTAGGAGCCGGGGAGCTGTTTTTT. Protein sequence: CASLGAGELFF.

The table lists this clonotype with many counts. The V gene is TRBV7-2, the J gene TRBJ2-3; D is ambiguous. V was trimmed by 3 bases and J by 4 bases, leaving 14 bases between them. CDR3 size: 15 residues. Germline-derived CDR1 and CDR2 are SGHTA and FQGNSA. In nucleotides, the CDR3 is TGTGCCAGCAGCTTTATCCCGTCGCGTGCAGATACGCAGTATTTT. Translating gives CASSFIPSRADTQYF.

At least ten counts were recorded for this clonotype. The gene calls are TRBV7-8 and TRBJ1-5; 7 bases line up with TRBD1. CDR1 SGHVS and CDR2 FQNEAQ come from the germline V gene. Trimming at V came to 5 bases and at J to 3 bases, leaving 10 bases not matched to a gene. The CDR3 loop spans 16 amino acids. CDR3 coding DNA: TGTGCCAGCAGCGCCCACCAGGACAGGTACAATCAGCCCCAGCATTTT. This encodes CASSAHQDRYNQPQHF.

This clonotype was recorded at least ten times. The chain uses TRBV30 and TRBJ2-1; 7 bases align to TRBD2. The CDR3 loop spans 13 amino acids. The V gene's germline CDR1 is GTSNPN and CDR2 SVGIG (reference sequence). The V gene end was trimmed by 5 bases and the J gene end by 10 bases; junction bases not matched to a gene: 11. The CDR3 DNA is TGTGCCTGGGAGTGGGGGGGGGTAGAAGAGCAGTTCTTC. Its protein is CAWEWGGVEEQFF.

For the CDR3, the DNA is TGCAGTGCTAGCGCGGCGAGGGGGTTCACAGATACGCAGTATTTT. It codes for CSASAARGFTDTQYF. The gene calls are TRBV20-1 and TRBJ2-3; a possible D gene is TRBD1 (6 bases). CDR1 and CDR2 (germline): DFQATT, SNEGSKA (reference sequence). V lost 3 bases to trimming and J lost 2 bases, with 15 bases between them. This CDR3 contains 15 residues.

This clonotype was counted a few times. The chain is built from TRBV4-3 and TRBJ1-2; 8 nucleotides match TRBD1. V lost 2 bases to trimming and J lost 4 bases; unmatched junction nucleotides: 6. This CDR3 has 15 amino acids. CDR1 and CDR2 (germline): LGHNA, YSLEER. The CDR3 bases are TGCGCCAGCAGCCAACTCGGGACAGGCCCCTATGGCTACACCTTC. Translating gives CASSQLGTGPYGYTF.